The present TCR beta chain was sequenced within a study of beta chain features in type 1 diabetes. This clone was observed a handful of times. Antigen: not known. Broader study findings: PCR might preferentially amplify shorter templates, equally in patients and controls.

CDR3 length: 13 residues. The V gene's germline CDR1 is LGHNA and CDR2 YNFKEQ. V was clipped by 0 bases and J by 6 bases, with 9 bases between them. Sequenced material consisted of expressed TCRB transcripts (all of the isolated RNA was reverse transcribed). Assay: immunoSEQ multiplex PCR; the TCRdb copy retains only in-frame clones and omits some. The repertoire has nearly 350,000 clones, approximately 8.2% of them found once; the top ten carry less than 0.5%. V and J are TRBV4-2 and TRBJ2-7, with D hard to call. The source is a woman in her late teens or twenties in good health. Material: central memory CD4+ T cells from blood. The CDR3 protein is CASSQDPGLEQYF. CDR3 DNA: TGTGCCAGCAGCCAAGATCCTGGGCTCGAGCAGTACTTC.